This T cell receptor beta chain was identified in a study of cytomegalovirus exposure and HLA in healthy donors. Study-wide context: About four fifths of 300 to 450 genotyped donors fell in the Caucasian-associated ancestry cluster.

Germline CDR1 KGHSH, CDR2 LQKENI. With 2 bases clipped from V and 5 bases from J, the junction kept 3 bases outside the gene matches. This CDR3 has 14 amino acids. Healthy bone marrow donors made up the donors. As to this clone: As yet, its antigen is unknown.

Study-level points and caveats: Of the V segments, some could not be distinguished, including TRBV6-2 and TRBV6-3, and were excluded.

PCR employed 60 Vbeta and 13 Jbeta primers. In the original workflow: It was a later analysis that counted roughly 80 million unique TCR beta chains, of which roughly 10 million were shared. Clones were read by immunoSEQ multiplex PCR, and TCRdb kept only the in-frame ones, dropping some. V and J calls and clone size are those listed in that table; D and trimming were worked out from the DNA. The sample includes tens of thousands of clones. The chain uses TRBV18 and TRBJ2-3; 8 bases fit TRBD2. The sequence derives from a male donor in good health and CMV-seronegative. Sequencing used PBMCs. The CDR3 DNA is TGTGCCAGCTCACCAGAGGCGGGAGGAGATACGCAGTATTTT. Translated, it gives CASSPEAGGDTQYF.